Listed below are T cell receptor beta chains from one sample, sequenced in a study of blood T cell repertoires in COVID-19. Profiling relied on immunoSEQ multiplex PCR, and the TCRdb table lists in-frame clones only, not all of them. The repertoire holds over 300,000 clones, with 86% as singletons. Sample: peripheral blood. The origin of the receptors is a woman in her 50s with acute or convalescent COVID-19. Both conserved end residues are part of each CDR3. Fields, in order: clone size, V gene, D gene, CDR3 length, J gene, CDR3 protein, CDR3 DNA. A D gene is named only where the DNA matches it firmly. Clone size is stated in some rows and not others, as once, few, many or a class when expanded.

>.|TRBV4-1|.|16|TRBJ2-1
CASSQDDFSSYNEQFF
TGCGCCAGCAGCCAGGATGACTTTAGCTCCTACAATGAGCAGTTCTTC
>.|TRBV9|TRBD2|17|TRBJ2-3
CASSPRTSGIITDTQYF
TGTGCCAGCAGCCCCCGGACTAGCGGTATCATCACAGATACGCAGTATTTT
>.|TRBV5-1|.|13|TRBJ2-1
CASSLWEIEEQFF
TGCGCCAGCAGCTTGTGGGAGATCGAGGAGCAGTTCTTC
>few|TRBV6-6|.|11|TRBJ2-7
CGCSGSYEQYF
TGTGGATGTAGCGGCTCCTACGAGCAGTACTTC
>.|TRBV4-3|TRBD1|14|TRBJ2-1
CASSPGQGVNEQFF
TGCGCCAGCAGCCCCGGACAGGGGGTCAATGAGCAGTTCTTC
>.|TRBV6-2/TRBV6-3|.|12|TRBJ2-7
CASSAGNYEQYF
TGTGCCAGCAGTGCGGGGAACTACGAGCAGTACTTC
>.|TRBV29-1|TRBD2|16|TRBJ2-3
CSVEGGRPGGTDTQYF
TGCAGCGTTGAGGGGGGGAGACCCGGCGGCACAGATACGCAGTATTTT
>.|TRBV12-2|.|18|TRBJ1-2
CASRFAQGATDANYGYTF
.
>.|TRBV5-4|TRBD1|16|TRBJ2-3
CASSSPGQGRTDTQYF
TGTGCCAGCAGCTCGCCGGGACAGGGGCGGACAGATACGCAGTATTTT
>once|TRBV30|.|13|TRBJ1-1
CAWSPDMNTEAFF
TGTGCCTGGAGCCCTGACATGAACACTGAAGCTTTCTTT
>.|TRBV28|.|13|TRBJ2-1
CASSFSPYNEQFF
TGTGCCAGCAGTTTCTCCCCTTACAATGAGCAGTTCTTC
>.|TRBV9|.|14|TRBJ2-1
CASSVELSYNEQFF
TGTGCCAGCAGCGTAGAACTATCCTACAATGAGCAGTTCTTC
>once|TRBV7-3|.|15|TRBJ2-7
CASSLNLPPYSEQYF
TGTGCCAGCAGCTTAAACCTCCCTCCATACAGCGAGCAGTACTTC
>.|TRBV28|.|15|TRBJ1-5
CASSLGWRVEQPQHF
TGTGCCAGCAGTTTAGGGTGGAGGGTAGAACAGCCCCAGCATTTT
>.|TRBV7-2|.|14|TRBJ2-3
CASSLTDSTDTQYF
TGTGCCAGCAGCTTAACAGACAGCACAGATACGCAGTATTTT
>.|TRBV6-5|.|14|TRBJ1-4
CASSYEGSTEKLFF
TGTGCCAGCAGTTACGAAGGGAGCACTGAAAAACTGTTTTTT
>.|TRBV5-4|.|15|TRBJ2-3
CAMRTGRKSTDTQYF
TGTGCCATGCGGACCGGGAGAAAGAGCACAGATACGCAGTATTTT
>.|TRBV6-6|TRBD2|16|TRBJ2-2
CASSYSPTSATGELFF
TGTGCCAGCAGTTACTCCCCGACTAGCGCCACCGGGGAGCTGTTTTTT
>.|TRBV3-1/TRBV3-2|.|14|TRBJ1-4
CASSQLTGNEKLFF
TGTGCCAGCAGCCAACTCACAGGGAATGAAAAACTGTTTTTT
>.|TRBV15|.|16|TRBJ2-2
CATSSKTGQNTGELFF
TGTGCCACCAGCAGTAAGACAGGCCAGAACACCGGGGAGCTGTTTTTT
>.|TRBV7-7|TRBD1|16|TRBJ1-1
CASSLILQTGRTEAFF
TGTGCCAGCAGCTTAATCCTTCAGACAGGGAGGACTGAAGCTTTCTTT
>.|TRBV20-1|.|13|TRBJ1-1
CSASISGWTEAFF
TGCAGTGCTAGTATCTCGGGTTGGACTGAAGCTTTCTTT
>.|TRBV5-1|TRBD1|17|TRBJ2-1
CASSLTPTGQDYNEQFF
TGCGCCAGCAGCTTGACCCCGACAGGGCAAGACTACAATGAGCAGTTCTTC
>.|TRBV19|TRBD2|17|TRBJ2-2
CASRRVAGGPNTGELFF
TGTGCCAGTCGCCGGGTAGCGGGAGGTCCGAACACCGGGGAGCTGTTTTTT
>.|TRBV28|TRBD2|15|TRBJ2-7
CASIGFVAGGHEQYF
TGTGCCAGCATAGGGTTCGTAGCGGGTGGCCACGAGCAGTACTTC
>.|TRBV18|.|14|TRBJ2-1
CASSPLGGANEQFF
TGTGCCAGCTCACCACTGGGCGGGGCCAATGAGCAGTTCTTC
>.|TRBV4-2|TRBD2|16|TRBJ2-7
CASSQETAGLSYEQYF
TGTGCCAGCAGCCAAGAAACAGCGGGGCTCTCCTACGAGCAGTACTTC